The rows below give T cell receptor beta chains drawn from one sample of a study of blood T cell repertoires in COVID-19. The assay was immunoSEQ multiplex PCR, and TCRdb's table has in-frame clones only and misses some. The table shows about 190,000 clones, with around 85% occurring only once. Sequencing was performed on peripheral blood. Every receptor here comes from a woman between 50 and 59 years old with acute or convalescent COVID-19. Both conserved end residues are part of each CDR3. A D gene is named only where the DNA matches it firmly. A row's size may be missing; if present it is once, few, many or a size class.

size,D,J,V,DNA,CDR3
.,.,TRBJ1-1,TRBV24-1,TGTGCCACCAGGGGGGCAGGGGCGAACACTGAAGCTTTCTTT,CATRGAGANTEAFF
.,.,TRBJ2-3,TRBV19,TGTGCCAGTAGACCAGGATCCACAGATACGCAGTATTTT,CASRPGSTDTQYF
.,.,TRBJ2-7,TRBV7-2,TGTGCCAGCAGCTTAAGAGCGACAGCACCCTACGAGCAGTACTTC,CASSLRATAPYEQYF
few,.,TRBJ1-6,TRBV7-2,TGTGCCAGCAGCTTAAACATTAAGGGGGGGCGCTCCTATAATTCACCCCTCCACTTT,CASSLNIKGGRSYNSPLHF
.,.,TRBJ2-3,TRBV2,TGTGCCAGTCGGGAGAGCCCGGGAAGCACAGATACGCAGTATTTT,CASRESPGSTDTQYF
.,.,TRBJ2-7,TRBV6-1,TGTGCCAGCAGTGAAGACGGTTACGAGCAGTACTTC,CASSEDGYEQYF
.,TRBD1,TRBJ1-6,TRBV30,TGTGCCTGGAGTGCCTCCCGGGGGAATTGGGACAGGGGGCAAAATAATTCACCCCTCCACTTT,CAWSASRGNWDRGQNNSPLHF
once,.,TRBJ2-6,TRBV6-6,TGTGCCAGCAGTTACTCCAGGGCTGTTGGGGCCAACGTCCTGACTTTC,CASSYSRAVGANVLTF
.,TRBD1,TRBJ1-6,TRBV2,TGTGCCAGCAGAGTCGAAGGACAGGGGAATTCACCCCTCCACTTT,CASRVEGQGNSPLHF
.,.,TRBJ2-7,TRBV6-5,TGTGCCAGCAACCACAGGGATCAGCAGTACTTC,CASNHRDQQYF
.,TRBD1,TRBJ2-1,TRBV9,TGTGCCAGCAGCCCAGGGACAGGGGGTCCCAATGAGCAGTTCTTC,CASSPGTGGPNEQFF
.,TRBD1,TRBJ2-2,TRBV2,TGTGCCAGCAGTGTCGAACAGGGGGGAAACACCGGGGAGCTGTTTTTT,CASSVEQGGNTGELFF
.,.,TRBJ2-2,TRBV19,TGTGCCAGTAAGCCGAGGCAGACAGGCGCGAACACCGGGGAGCTGTTTTTT,CASKPRQTGANTGELFF
.,.,TRBJ2-3,TRBV9,TGTGCCAGCAGCCCAAGACCAGGGTCGGATACGCAGTATTTT,CASSPRPGSDTQYF
once,TRBD1,TRBJ2-5,TRBV18,TGTGCCAGCTCACTAACAAGGGGACAGTCGGCGGAGACCCAGTACTTC,CASSLTRGQSAETQYF
.,.,TRBJ2-1,TRBV6-6,TGTGCCAGCAGTTATGACAACAGGGTAATCCGGGATGAGCAGTTCTTC,CASSYDNRVIRDEQFF
once,.,TRBJ1-5,TRBV9,TGTGCCAGCAGCGTAGGAGAGGGAGATCAGCCCCAGCATTTT,CASSVGEGDQPQHF
.,TRBD1,TRBJ1-1,TRBV18,TGTGCCAGCTCTAGGGACAGGGAGGGGACTGAAGCTTTCTTT,CASSRDREGTEAFF
.,.,TRBJ2-6,TRBV3-1/TRBV3-2,TGTGCCAGCAGCCGCAGGATATCTGGGGCCAACGTCCTGACTTTC,CASSRRISGANVLTF
few,.,TRBJ2-1,TRBV2,TGTGCCAGCAGTGAAGAGGGGTTAGGCAATGAGCAGTTCTTC,CASSEEGLGNEQFF
.,TRBD2,TRBJ2-1,TRBV7-6,TGTGCCAGCAGCTCGGAAAGCGGGGGGGCCAGGAATGAGCAGTTCTTC,CASSSESGGARNEQFF
.,TRBD1,TRBJ2-7,TRBV10-3,TGTGCCTCCAAGTCGACAGGGATTCTCCACGAGCAGTACTTC,CASKSTGILHEQYF
.,.,TRBJ2-7,TRBV28,TGTGCCAGCCAAGGGGCTTGGCAGGGGAGGGACGAGCAGTACTTC,CASQGAWQGRDEQYF
.,TRBD1,TRBJ1-5,TRBV19,TGTGCCAGTAGTATGACAGGGGTGATTTGGCCCCAGCATTTT,CASSMTGVIWPQHF
.,.,TRBJ2-7,TRBV11-2,TGTGCCAGCAGCTTTACAGGGAGCTCCTACGAGCAGTACTTC,CASSFTGSSYEQYF